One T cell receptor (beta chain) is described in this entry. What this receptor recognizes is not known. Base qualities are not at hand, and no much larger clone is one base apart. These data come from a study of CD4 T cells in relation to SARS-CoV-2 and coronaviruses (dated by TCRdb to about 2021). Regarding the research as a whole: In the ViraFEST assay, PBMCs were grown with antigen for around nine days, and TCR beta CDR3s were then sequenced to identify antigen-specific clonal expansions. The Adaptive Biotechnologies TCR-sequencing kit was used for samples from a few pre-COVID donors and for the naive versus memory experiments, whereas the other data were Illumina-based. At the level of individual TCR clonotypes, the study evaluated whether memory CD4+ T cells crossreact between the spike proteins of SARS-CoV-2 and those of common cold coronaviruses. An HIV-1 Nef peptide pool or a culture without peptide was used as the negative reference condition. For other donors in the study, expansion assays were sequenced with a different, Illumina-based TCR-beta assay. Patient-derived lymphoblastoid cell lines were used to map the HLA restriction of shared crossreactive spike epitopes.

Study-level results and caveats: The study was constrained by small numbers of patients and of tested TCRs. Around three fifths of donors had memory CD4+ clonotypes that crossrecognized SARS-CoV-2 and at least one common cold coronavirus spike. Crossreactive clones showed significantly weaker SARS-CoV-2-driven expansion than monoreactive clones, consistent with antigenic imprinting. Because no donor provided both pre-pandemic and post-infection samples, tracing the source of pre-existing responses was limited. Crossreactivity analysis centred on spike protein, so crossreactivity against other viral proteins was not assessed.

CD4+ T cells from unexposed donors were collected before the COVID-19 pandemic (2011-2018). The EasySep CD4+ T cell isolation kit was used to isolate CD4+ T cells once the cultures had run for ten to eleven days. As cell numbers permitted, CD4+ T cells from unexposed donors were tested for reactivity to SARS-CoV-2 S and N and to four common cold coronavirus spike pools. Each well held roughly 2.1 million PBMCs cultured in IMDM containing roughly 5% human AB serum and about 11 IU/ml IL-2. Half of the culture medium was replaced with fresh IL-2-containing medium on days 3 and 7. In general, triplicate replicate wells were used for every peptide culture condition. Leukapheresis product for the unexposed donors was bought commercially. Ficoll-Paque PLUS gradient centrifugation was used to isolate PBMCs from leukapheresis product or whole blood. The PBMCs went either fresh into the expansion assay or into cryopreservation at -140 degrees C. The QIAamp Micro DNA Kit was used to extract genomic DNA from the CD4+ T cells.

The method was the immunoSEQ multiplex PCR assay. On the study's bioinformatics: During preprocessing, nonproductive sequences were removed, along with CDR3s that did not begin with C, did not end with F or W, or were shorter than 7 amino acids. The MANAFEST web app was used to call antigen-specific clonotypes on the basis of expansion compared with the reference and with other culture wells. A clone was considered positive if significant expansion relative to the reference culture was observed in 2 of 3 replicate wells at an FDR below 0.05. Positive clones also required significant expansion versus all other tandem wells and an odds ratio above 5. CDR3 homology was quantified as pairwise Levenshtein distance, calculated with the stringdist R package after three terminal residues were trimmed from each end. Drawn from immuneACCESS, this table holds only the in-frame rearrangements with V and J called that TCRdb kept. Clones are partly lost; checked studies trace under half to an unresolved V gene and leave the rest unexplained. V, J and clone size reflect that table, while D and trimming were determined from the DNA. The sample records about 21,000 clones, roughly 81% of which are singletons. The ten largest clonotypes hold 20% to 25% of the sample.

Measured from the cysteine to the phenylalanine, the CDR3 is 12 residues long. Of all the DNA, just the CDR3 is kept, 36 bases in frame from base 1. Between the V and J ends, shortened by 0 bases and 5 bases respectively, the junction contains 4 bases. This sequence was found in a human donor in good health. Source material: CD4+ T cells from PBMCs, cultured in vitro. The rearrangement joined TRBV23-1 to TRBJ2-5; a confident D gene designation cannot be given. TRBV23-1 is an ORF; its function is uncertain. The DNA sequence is TGCGCCAGCAGTCAATCGATGGAGACCCAGTACTTC. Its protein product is CASSQSMETQYF.